The 9 T cell receptor beta chains given below trace back to one sample, sequenced in a study of cytomegalovirus exposure and HLA in healthy donors. PCR used 60 Vbeta primers and 13 Jbeta primers. This table comes from immunoSEQ multiplex PCR, and its TCRdb copy is limited to in-frame clones, with some not included. The table has 75,000 to 100,000 clones, about 70% seen once. Sequencing was performed on PBMCs. The receptors here all came from a female donor in good health and CMV-seropositive.

V gene TRBV7-2 combines with J gene TRBJ2-7; 8 bases match TRBD2. Germline V gene data show CDR1 as SGHTA and CDR2 as FQGNSA. This CDR3 spans 13 amino acids. The V and J ends lost 5 bases and 6 bases, in that order; junction bases with no gene match: 6. The CDR3 loop is CASSAGTRREQYF. CDR3 in DNA: TGTGCCAGCAGCGCCGGGACTAGACGCGAGCAGTACTTC.

The V call is TRBV28, the J call TRBJ2-1; 8 positions agree with TRBD2. The germline V gene has CDR1 MDHEN and CDR2 SYDVKM. V trimming: 3 bases; J trimming: 14 bases; junction bases outside the gene matches: 12. This CDR3 is built from 14 residues. CDR3 sequence reads: CASSLTSVVTSEFF. The CDR3 DNA is TGTGCCAGCAGTTTGACTAGCGTGGTCACCTCAGAGTTCTTC.

The chain combines TRBV25-1 with TRBJ1-1, with D perhaps matching TRBD1 (5 bases). The CDR3 is 15 amino acids. The V and J ends lost 3 bases and 1 base respectively, with 12 bases between them. Germline assignment: CDR1 MGHDK and CDR2 SYGVNS. CDR3 sequence: CASSELDSTNTEAFF. The DNA for the CDR3 is TGTGCCAGCAGTGAGCTAGACAGCACGAACACTGAAGCTTTCTTT.

The chain links TRBV2 to TRBJ1-2; 8 bases fit TRBD1. Germline V gene sequence: CDR1 SNHLY, CDR2 FYNNEI. V gave up 6 bases and J gave up 6 bases; unmatched junction bases: 18. This CDR3 has 17 residues. The CDR3 DNA reads TGTGCCAGCAGGCTCGACCTCACAGGGGGAGGAGGGCATGGCTACACCTTC. This sequence encodes CASRLDLTGGGGHGYTF. Supplemented by reference TRBV2 and TRBJ1-2, the full variable domain reads EPEVTQTPSHQVTQMGQEVILRCVPISNHLYFYWYRQILGQKVEFLVSFYNNEISEKSEIFDDQFSVERPDGSNFTLKIRSTKLEDSAMYFCASRLDLTGGGGHGYTFGSGTRLTVV.

Note on this clone: Other DNA sequences from this sample encode an identical CDR3 as well. The chain has TRBV28 and TRBJ1-5; D is ambiguous. CDR3 length: 12 amino acids. The V gene lost 2 bases and the J gene lost 7 bases, with 6 bases spanning the gap. Per germline, CDR1 MDHEN and CDR2 SYDVKM. For the CDR3, the DNA is TGTGCCAGCAGTTTACTCAGGCAGCCCCAGCATTTT. It yields the protein CASSLLRQPQHF.

The chain uses TRBV4-2 and TRBJ1-1; D unresolved. The CDR3 loop spans 15 amino acids. Trimming took 0 bases from V and 1 from J, leaving 9 bases between them. CDR1 and CDR2 from the germline V gene are LGHNA and YNFKEQ. Here the CDR3 DNA reads TGTGCCAGCAGCCAAGAATCAAGCCGGAACACTGAAGCTTTCTTT. This sequence encodes CASSQESSRNTEAFF.

This clone was detected a few times. Other DNA variants within this sample encode the same CDR3. The gene calls are TRBV4-3 and TRBJ2-1; 11 nucleotides match TRBD2. The CDR3 is 16 residues long. Germline V gene data show CDR1 as LGHNA and CDR2 as YSLEER. Germline trimming cut 0 bases from V and 4 bases from J; bases unmatched to any gene: 2. The CDR3 DNA reads as TGCGCCAGCAGCCAAGACATAGCGGGAGGGTACAATGAGCAGTTCTTC. This translates into CASSQDIAGGYNEQFF.

The V call is TRBV7-2, the J call TRBJ2-7; 7 bases agree with TRBD2. There are 15 residues in the CDR3. V was pared by 2 bases and J by 2 bases, with 6 bases of the junction left unmatched. Germline CDR1 and CDR2: SGHTA and FQGNSA. The DNA for the CDR3 is TGTGCCAGCAGCTTATCTAGTCTAGCGGCCTACGAGCAGTACTTC. Translating gives CASSLSSLAAYEQYF.

Regarding this clone: The sample holds other DNA sequences that translate to the same CDR3. The chain is built from TRBV10-3 and TRBJ1-4; D call uncertain. The CDR3 has 16 amino acids. V was pared by 6 bases and J by 0 bases, with 14 bases between. Germline values: CDR1 ENHRY, CDR2 SYGVKD. CDR3 coding DNA: TGTGCCATCAGACCCGGACGGACTACAACTAATGAAAAACTGTTTTTT. Amino acids: CAIRPGRTTTNEKLFF.